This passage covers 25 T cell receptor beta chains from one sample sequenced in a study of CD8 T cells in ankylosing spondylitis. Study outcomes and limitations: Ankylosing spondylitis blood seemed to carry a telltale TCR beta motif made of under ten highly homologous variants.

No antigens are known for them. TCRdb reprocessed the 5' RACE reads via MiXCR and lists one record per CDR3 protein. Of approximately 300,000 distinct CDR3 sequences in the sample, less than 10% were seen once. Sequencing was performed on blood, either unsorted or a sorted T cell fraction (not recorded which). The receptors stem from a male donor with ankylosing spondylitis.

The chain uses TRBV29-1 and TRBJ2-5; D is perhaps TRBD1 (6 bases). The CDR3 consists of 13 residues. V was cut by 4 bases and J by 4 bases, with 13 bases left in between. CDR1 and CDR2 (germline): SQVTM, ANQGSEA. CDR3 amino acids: CSVAGTNPETQYF. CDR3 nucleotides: TGCAGCGTTGCGGGGACAAATCCAGAGACCCAGTACTTC.

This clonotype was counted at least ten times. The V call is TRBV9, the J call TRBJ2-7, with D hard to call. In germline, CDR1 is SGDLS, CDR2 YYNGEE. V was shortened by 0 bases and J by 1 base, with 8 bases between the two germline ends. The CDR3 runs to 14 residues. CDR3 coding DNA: TGTGCCAGCAGCGTAGGCATACAGTCCTACGAGCAGTACTTC. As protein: CASSVGIQSYEQYF.

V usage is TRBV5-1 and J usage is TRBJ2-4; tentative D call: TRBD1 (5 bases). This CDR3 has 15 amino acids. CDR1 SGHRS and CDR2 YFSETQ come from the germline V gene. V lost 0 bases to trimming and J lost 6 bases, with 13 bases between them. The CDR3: CASSLEAGPGNIQYF. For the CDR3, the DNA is TGCGCCAGCAGCTTGGAGGCAGGGCCGGGAAACATTCAGTACTTC.

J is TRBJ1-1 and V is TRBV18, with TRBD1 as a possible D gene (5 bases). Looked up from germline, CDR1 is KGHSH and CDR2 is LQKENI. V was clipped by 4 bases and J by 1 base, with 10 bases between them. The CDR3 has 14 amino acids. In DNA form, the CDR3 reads TGTGCCAGCTCACTTTACAGGTCGAACACTGAAGCTTTCTTT. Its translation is CASSLYRSNTEAFF. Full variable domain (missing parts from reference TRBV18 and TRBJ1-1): NAGVMQNPRHLVRRRGQEARLRCSPMKGHSHVYWYRQLPEEGLKFMVYLQKENIIDESGMPKERFSAEFPKEGPSILRIQQVVRGDSAAYFCASSLYRSNTEAFFGQGTRLTVV.

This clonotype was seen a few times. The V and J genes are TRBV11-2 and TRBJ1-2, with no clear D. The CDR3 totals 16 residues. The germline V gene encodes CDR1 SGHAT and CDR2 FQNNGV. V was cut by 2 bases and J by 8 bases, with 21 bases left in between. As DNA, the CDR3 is TGTGCCAGCAGCTTATCCGGTCCAATGAGCCGAGGGGGCTACACCTTC. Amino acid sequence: CASSLSGPMSRGGYTF. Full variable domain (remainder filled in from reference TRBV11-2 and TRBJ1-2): EAGVAQSPRYKIIEKRQSVAFWCNPISGHATLYWYQQILGQGPKLLIQFQNNGVVDDSQLPKDRFSAERLKGVDSTLKIQPAKLEDSAVYLCASSLSGPMSRGGYTFGSGTRLTVV.

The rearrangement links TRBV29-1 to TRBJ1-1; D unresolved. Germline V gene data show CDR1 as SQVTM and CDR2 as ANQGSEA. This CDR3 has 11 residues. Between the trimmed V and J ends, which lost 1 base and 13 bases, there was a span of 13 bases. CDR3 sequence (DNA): TGCAGCGTTGAAGTGGGCGGGAGAGGTTTCTTT. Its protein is CSVEVGGRGFF.

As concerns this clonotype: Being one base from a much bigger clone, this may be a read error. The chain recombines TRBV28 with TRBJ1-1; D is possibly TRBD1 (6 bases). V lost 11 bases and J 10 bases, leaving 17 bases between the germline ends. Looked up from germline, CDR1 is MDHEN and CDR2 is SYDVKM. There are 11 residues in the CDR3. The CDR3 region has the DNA TGTGCCGGTTATACAGGGCTGGCAGCTTTCTTT. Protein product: CAGYTGLAAFF.

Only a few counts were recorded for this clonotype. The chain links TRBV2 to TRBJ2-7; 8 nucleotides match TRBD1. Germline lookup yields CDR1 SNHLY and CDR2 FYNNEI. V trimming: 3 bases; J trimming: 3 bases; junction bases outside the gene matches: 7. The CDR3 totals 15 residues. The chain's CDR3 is CASSDRQGRFYEQYF. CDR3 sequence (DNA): TGTGCCAGCAGTGATCGACAGGGGCGATTCTACGAGCAGTACTTC.

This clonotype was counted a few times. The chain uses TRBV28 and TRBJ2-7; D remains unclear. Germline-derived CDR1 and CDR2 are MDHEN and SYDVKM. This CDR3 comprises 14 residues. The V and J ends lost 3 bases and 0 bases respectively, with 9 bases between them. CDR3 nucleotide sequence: TGTGCCAGCAGTTTTTATCGAAACTCCTACGAGCAGTACTTC. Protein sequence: CASSFYRNSYEQYF. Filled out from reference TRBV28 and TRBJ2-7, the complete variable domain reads DVKVTQSSRYLVKRTGEKVFLECVQDMDHENMFWYRQDPGLGLRLIYFSYDVKMKEKGDIPEGYSVSREKKERFSLILESASTNQTSMYLCASSFYRNSYEQYFGPGTRLTVT.

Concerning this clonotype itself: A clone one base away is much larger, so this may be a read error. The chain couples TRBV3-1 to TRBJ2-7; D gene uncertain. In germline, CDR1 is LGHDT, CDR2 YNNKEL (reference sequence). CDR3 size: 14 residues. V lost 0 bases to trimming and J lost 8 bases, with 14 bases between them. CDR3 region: CASSQDWASNKQYF. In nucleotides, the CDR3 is TGTGCCAGCAGCCAAGATTGGGCTAGTAACAAGCAGTACTTC.

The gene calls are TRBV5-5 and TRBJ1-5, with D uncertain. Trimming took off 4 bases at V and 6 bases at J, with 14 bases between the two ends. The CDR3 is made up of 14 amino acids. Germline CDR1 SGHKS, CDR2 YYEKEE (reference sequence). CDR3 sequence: CASSIDTAGQPQHF. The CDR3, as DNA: TGTGCCAGCAGCATAGACACTGCCGGTCAGCCCCAGCATTTT. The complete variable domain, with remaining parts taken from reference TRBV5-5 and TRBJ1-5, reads DAGVTQSPTHLIKTRGQQVTLRCSPISGHKSVSWYQQVLGQGPQFIFQYYEKEERGRGNFPDRFSARQFPNYSSELNVNALLLGDSALYLCASSIDTAGQPQHFGDGTRLSIL.

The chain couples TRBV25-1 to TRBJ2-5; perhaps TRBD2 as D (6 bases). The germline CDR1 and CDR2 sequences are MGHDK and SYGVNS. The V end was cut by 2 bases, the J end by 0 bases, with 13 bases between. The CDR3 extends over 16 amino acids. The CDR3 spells CASSEGRLPYQETQYF. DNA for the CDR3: TGTGCCAGCAGTGAAGGGAGGCTGCCCTACCAAGAGACCCAGTACTTC.

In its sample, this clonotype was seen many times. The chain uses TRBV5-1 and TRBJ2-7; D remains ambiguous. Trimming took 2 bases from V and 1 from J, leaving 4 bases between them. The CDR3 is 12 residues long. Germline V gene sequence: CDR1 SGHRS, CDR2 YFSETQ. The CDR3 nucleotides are TGCGCCAGCAGCTTACCGTCCTACGAGCAGTACTTC. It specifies CASSLPSYEQYF.

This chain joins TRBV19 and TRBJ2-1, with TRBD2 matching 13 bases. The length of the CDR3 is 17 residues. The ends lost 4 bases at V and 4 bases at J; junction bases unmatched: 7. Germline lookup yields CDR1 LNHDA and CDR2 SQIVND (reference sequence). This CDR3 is CASSTRSTSGRYNEQFF. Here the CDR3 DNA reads TGTGCCAGTAGTACCCGATCGACTAGCGGGAGGTACAATGAGCAGTTCTTC.

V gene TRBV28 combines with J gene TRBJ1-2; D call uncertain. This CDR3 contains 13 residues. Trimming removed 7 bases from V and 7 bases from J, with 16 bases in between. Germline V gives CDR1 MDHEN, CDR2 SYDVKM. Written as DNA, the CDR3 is TGTGCCAGCACCAACACAGAAGTAGGTGGCTACACCTTC. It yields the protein CASTNTEVGGYTF.

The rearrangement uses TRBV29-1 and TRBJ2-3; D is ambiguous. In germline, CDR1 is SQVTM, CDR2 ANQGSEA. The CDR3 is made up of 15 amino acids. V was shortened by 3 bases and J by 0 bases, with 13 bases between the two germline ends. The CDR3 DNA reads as TGCAGCGTTGAGGTGACAACATGGAGCACAGATACGCAGTATTTT. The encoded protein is CSVEVTTWSTDTQYF.

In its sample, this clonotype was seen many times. CDR3 protein: CASSFGSGQGASPLHF. The CDR3 DNA sequence: TGCGCCAGCAGCTTCGGATCGGGACAGGGGGCTTCACCCCTCCACTTT. V gene TRBV5-1 combines with J gene TRBJ1-6; 12 positions match TRBD1. V trimming: 2 bases; J trimming: 9 bases; junction bases outside the gene matches: 6. The CDR3 has 16 amino acids. Germline-derived CDR1 and CDR2 are SGHRS and YFSETQ.

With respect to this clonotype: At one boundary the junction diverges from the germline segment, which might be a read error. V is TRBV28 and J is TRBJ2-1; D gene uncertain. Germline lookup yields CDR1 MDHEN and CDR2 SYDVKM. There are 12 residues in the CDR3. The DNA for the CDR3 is TGCTCCAGCAGTTTGGAATACAATGAGCAGTTCTTC. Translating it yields CSSSLEYNEQFF.

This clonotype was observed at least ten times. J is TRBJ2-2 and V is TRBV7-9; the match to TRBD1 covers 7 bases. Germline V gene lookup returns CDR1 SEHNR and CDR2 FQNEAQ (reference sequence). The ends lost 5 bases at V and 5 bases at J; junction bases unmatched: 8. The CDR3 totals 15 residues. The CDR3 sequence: CASSPWDRPTGELFF. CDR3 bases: TGTGCCAGCAGCCCGTGGGACAGACCGACCGGGGAGCTGTTTTTT.

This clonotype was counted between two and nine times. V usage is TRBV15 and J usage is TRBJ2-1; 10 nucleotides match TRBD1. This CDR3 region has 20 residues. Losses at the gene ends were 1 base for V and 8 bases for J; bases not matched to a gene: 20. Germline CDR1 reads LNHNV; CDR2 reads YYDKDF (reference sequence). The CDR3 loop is CATSRASYWEPGQGNDEQFF. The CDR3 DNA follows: TGTGCCACCAGCAGAGCCTCCTACTGGGAACCGGGACAGGGGAACGATGAGCAGTTCTTC.

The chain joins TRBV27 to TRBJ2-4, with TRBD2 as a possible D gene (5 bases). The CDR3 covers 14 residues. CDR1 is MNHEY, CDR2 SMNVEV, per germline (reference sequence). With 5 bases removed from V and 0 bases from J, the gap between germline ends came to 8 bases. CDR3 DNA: TGTGCCAGCAGTCTGGACTCAGCCAAAAACATTCAGTACTTC. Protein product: CASSLDSAKNIQYF.

The CDR3 DNA sequence: TGCAGTGCTACCCCCTTTTTGGGCGGGAGGGCCTACGAGCAGTACTTC. It is translated as CSATPFLGGRAYEQYF. The chain employs TRBV20-1 and TRBJ2-7; TRBD2 matches at 9 bases. Germline values: CDR1 DFQATT, CDR2 SNEGSKA (reference sequence). This CDR3 has 16 residues. Trimming took 4 bases from V and 2 from J; bases not matched to a gene: 12.

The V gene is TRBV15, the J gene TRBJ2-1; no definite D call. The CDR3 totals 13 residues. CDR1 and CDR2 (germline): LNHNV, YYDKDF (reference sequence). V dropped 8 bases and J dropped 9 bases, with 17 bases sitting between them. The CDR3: CATGLTLLVEQFF. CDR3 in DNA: TGTGCCACCGGGCTGACGCTATTAGTTGAGCAGTTCTTC. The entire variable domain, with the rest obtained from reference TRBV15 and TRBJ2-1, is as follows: DAMVIQNPRYQVTQFGKPVTLSCSQTLNHNVMYWYQQKSSQAPKLLFHYYDKDFNNEADTPDNFQSRRPNTSFCFLDIRSPGLGDTAMYLCATGLTLLVEQFFGPGTRLTVL.

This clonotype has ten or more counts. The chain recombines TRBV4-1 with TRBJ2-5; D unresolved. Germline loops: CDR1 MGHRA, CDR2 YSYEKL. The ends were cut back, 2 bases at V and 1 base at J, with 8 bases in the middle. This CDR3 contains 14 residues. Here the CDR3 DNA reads TGCGCCAGCAGCCAATCCGATATCCAAGAGACCCAGTACTTC. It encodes CASSQSDIQETQYF.

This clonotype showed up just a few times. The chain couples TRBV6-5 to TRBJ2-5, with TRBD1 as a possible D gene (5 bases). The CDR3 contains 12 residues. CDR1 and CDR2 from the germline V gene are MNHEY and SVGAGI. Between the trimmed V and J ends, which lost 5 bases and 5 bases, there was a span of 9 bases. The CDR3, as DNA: TGTGCCAGCAGTATGGGGCGGGAGACCCAGTACTTC. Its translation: CASSMGRETQYF.